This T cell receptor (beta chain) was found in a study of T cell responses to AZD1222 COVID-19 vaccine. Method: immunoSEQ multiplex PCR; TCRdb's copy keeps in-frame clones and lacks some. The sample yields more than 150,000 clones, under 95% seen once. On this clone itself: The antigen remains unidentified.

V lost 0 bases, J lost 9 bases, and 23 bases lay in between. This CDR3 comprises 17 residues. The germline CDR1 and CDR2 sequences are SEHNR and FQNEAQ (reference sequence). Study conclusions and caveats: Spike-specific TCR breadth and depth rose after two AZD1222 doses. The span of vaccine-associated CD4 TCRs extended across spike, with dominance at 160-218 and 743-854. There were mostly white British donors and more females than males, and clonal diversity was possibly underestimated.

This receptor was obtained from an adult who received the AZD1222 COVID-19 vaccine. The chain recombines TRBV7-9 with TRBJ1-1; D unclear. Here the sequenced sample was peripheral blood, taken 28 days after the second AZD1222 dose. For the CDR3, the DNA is TGTGCCAGCAGCTTAGCGATGACATACGGGGAGCTCGCTCAAGCTTTCTTT. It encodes CASSLAMTYGELAQAFF.